The rows below give T cell receptor beta chains drawn from one sample of a study of blood T cell repertoires in COVID-19. Repertoires were generated with immunoSEQ multiplex PCR, while TCRdb's copy carries only in-frame clones and drops some. The sample carries some 200,000 clones, around 80% recorded once. The specimen sequenced was peripheral blood. Receptors originate from a human donor in a cohort sampled during active COVID-19. Each CDR3 is given with its conserved first and last residue. A D gene is named only where the DNA matches it firmly. Clone sizes are given selectively: once, few, many, or a class where the clone is expanded.

NA	TRBV6-5	TRBJ2-1	NA	CASNLQGGPGNEQFF	TGTGCCAGCAACCTACAGGGTGGCCCCGGCAATGAGCAGTTCTTC
NA	TRBV2	TRBJ1-2	NA	CASRRLSRGYTF	TGTGCCAGCCGGCGGCTCTCTAGAGGCTACACCTTC
NA	TRBV10-3	TRBJ1-1	NA	CAISERSTEAFF	TGTGCCATCAGTGAGAGGAGTACTGAAGCTTTCTTT
TRBD1	TRBV20-1	TRBJ1-5	once	CSASVTGDQPQHF	TGCAGTGCTAGTGTGACAGGGGATCAGCCCCAGCATTTT
TRBD2	TRBV3-1/TRBV3-2	TRBJ2-7	few	CASSLRSGPGASGSYEQYF	TGTGCCAGCAGCCTACGAAGTGGACCTGGGGCTAGCGGATCCTACGAGCAGTACTTC
TRBD2	TRBV9	TRBJ2-1	NA	CASSGTTLAGTYNEQFF	TGTGCCAGCAGTGGAACTACTCTAGCGGGAACCTACAATGAGCAGTTCTTC
NA	TRBV2	TRBJ2-2	few	CASSDQGGGELFF	TGTGCCAGCAGTGATCAGGGCGGCGGGGAGCTGTTTTTT
TRBD1	TRBV19	TRBJ1-6	few	CASRTGGSPLHF	TGTGCCAGTCGGACAGGGGGATCACCCCTCCACTTT
TRBD2	TRBV19	TRBJ2-2	NA	CASSIKGTSGRYTGELFF	TGTGCCAGTAGTATCAAGGGGACTAGCGGGAGGTACACCGGGGAGCTGTTTTTT
NA	TRBV28	TRBJ1-1	NA	CASKLLQGNTEAFF	TGTGCCAGCAAACTGCTACAGGGGAACACTGAAGCTTTCTTT
TRBD1	TRBV19	TRBJ1-2	NA	CASRTRDRLVNFYGYTF	TGTGCCAGTAGAACCCGGGACAGGCTGGTAAACTTCTATGGCTACACCTTC
NA	TRBV28	TRBJ2-7	NA	CASRNAPGVHYEQYF	TGTGCCAGCAGGAACGCCCCGGGAGTTCACTACGAGCAGTACTTC
NA	TRBV23-1	TRBJ1-6	few	CASTPCARFFYNSPLHF	TGCGCCAGCACCCCTTGTGCCCGGTTTTTCTATAATTCACCCCTCCACTTT
NA	TRBV5-1	TRBJ2-1	NA	CASSLYSRDSSKFF	TGCGCCAGCAGCTTATACTCGCGGGATTCATCAAAGTTCTTC
NA	TRBV6-5	TRBJ1-2	NA	CASSYRENYGYTF	TGTGCCAGCAGTTACAGGGAGAACTATGGCTACACCTTC
NA	TRBV11-3	TRBJ2-7	NA	CASSSGLDYEQYF	TGTGCCAGCAGCTCGGGACTCGACTACGAGCAGTACTTC
NA	TRBV27	TRBJ2-7	NA	CASQEVGAYEQYF	TGTGCCTCTCAAGAGGTGGGGGCTTACGAGCAGTACTTC
NA	TRBV18	TRBJ1-3	NA	CASSPPGAGNTIYF	TGTGCCAGCTCACCACCTGGGGCCGGAAACACCATATATTTT
TRBD2	TRBV28	TRBJ2-5	NA	CASRTAGTSGSARFETQYF	TGTGCCAGCAGGACCGCCGGGACTAGCGGGAGCGCGCGATTTGAGACCCAGTACTTC
NA	TRBV5-1	TRBJ2-7	NA	CASSLATAGAAYEQYF	TGCGCCAGCAGCTTGGCCACCGCAGGGGCCGCCTACGAGCAGTACTTC
TRBD1	TRBV28	TRBJ2-2	NA	CASTVYRRDRGQRSATGELFF	TGTGCCAGCACCGTTTACCGCCGGGACAGGGGGCAACGATCGGCTACCGGGGAGCTGTTTTTT
TRBD2	TRBV28	TRBJ2-7	NA	CASSLYASGRINEQYF	TGTGCCAGCAGTTTATATGCTAGCGGGAGGATCAACGAGCAGTACTTC
NA	TRBV6-5	TRBJ2-2	NA	CASSSWGELFF	TGTGCCAGCTCCAGTTGGGGGGAGCTGTTTTTT
NA	TRBV19	TRBJ2-1	many	CATQTRSNEQFF	TGTGCCACCCAAACTCGAAGCAATGAGCAGTTCTTC
TRBD1	TRBV15	TRBJ2-7	NA	CATSLSGGSYEQYF	TGTGCCACCAGCCTGTCAGGGGGCTCCTACGAGCAGTACTTC
TRBD2	TRBV19	TRBJ2-1	NA	CASSMAGGSYNEQFF	TGTGCCAGTAGTATGGCGGGAGGATCCTACAATGAGCAGTTCTTC
NA	TRBV20-1	TRBJ2-1	NA	CSASSGGRVGQFF	TGCAGTGCTAGTTCCGGCGGTCGAGTCGGGCAGTTCTTC
TRBD2	TRBV24-1	TRBJ2-5	few	CATSDFSGVEGGFQETQYF	TGTGCCACCAGTGATTTTTCGGGGGTTGAGGGAGGGTTTCAAGAGACCCAGTACTTC
NA	TRBV18	TRBJ1-4	NA	CASSLGTLTTNEKLFF	TGTGCCAGCTCACTCGGGACTCTCACAACTAATGAAAAACTGTTTTTT
TRBD1	TRBV6-6	TRBJ1-2	NA	CASSPRDSYGYTF	TGTGCCAGCAGCCCCCGGGACAGCTATGGCTACACCTTC
NA	TRBV9	TRBJ2-7	NA	CASSAGAGSSYEQYF	TGTGCCAGCAGCGCCGGGGCGGGGTCCTCCTACGAGCAGTACTTC
TRBD2	TRBV25-1	TRBJ2-5	NA	CASSDSEWAGDIGETQYF	TGTGCCAGCAGTGATAGTGAGTGGGCGGGAGATATAGGAGAGACCCAGTACTTC
NA	TRBV7-8	TRBJ2-5	once	CASSQVPTVRQETQYF	TGTGCCAGCAGCCAAGTTCCTACAGTTAGGCAAGAGACCCAGTACTTC
TRBD2	TRBV2	TRBJ2-3	NA	CASRPTSGFTDTQYF	TGTGCCAGCCGACCGACTAGCGGGTTTACAGATACGCAGTATTTT
NA	TRBV28	TRBJ2-7	once	CASSLGGTVEQYF	TGTGCCAGCAGCCTTGGGGGGACAGTCGAGCAGTACTTC
TRBD2	TRBV5-1	TRBJ2-1	NA	CASSTSGRAGGEQFF	TGCGCCAGCAGCACCAGCGGGAGGGCCGGCGGTGAGCAGTTCTTC
NA	TRBV3-1/TRBV3-2	TRBJ1-3	NA	CASSSGTWAQSSGNTIYF	TGTGCCAGCAGCTCCGGGACATGGGCTCAAAGCTCTGGAAACACCATATATTTT
NA	TRBV20-1	TRBJ2-5	NA	CSASLLGETQYF	TGCAGTGCTAGTCTTCTCGGGGAGACCCAGTACTTC
TRBD2	TRBV5-6	TRBJ2-7	once	CASSLVPSGRLEQYF	TGTGCCAGCAGCTTGGTTCCTAGCGGGAGATTAGAGCAGTACTTC
TRBD1	TRBV7-2	TRBJ1-1	NA	CASSLARTGTGNTEAFF	TGTGCCAGCAGCTTAGCCCGAACCGGGACAGGGAACACTGAAGCTTTCTTT